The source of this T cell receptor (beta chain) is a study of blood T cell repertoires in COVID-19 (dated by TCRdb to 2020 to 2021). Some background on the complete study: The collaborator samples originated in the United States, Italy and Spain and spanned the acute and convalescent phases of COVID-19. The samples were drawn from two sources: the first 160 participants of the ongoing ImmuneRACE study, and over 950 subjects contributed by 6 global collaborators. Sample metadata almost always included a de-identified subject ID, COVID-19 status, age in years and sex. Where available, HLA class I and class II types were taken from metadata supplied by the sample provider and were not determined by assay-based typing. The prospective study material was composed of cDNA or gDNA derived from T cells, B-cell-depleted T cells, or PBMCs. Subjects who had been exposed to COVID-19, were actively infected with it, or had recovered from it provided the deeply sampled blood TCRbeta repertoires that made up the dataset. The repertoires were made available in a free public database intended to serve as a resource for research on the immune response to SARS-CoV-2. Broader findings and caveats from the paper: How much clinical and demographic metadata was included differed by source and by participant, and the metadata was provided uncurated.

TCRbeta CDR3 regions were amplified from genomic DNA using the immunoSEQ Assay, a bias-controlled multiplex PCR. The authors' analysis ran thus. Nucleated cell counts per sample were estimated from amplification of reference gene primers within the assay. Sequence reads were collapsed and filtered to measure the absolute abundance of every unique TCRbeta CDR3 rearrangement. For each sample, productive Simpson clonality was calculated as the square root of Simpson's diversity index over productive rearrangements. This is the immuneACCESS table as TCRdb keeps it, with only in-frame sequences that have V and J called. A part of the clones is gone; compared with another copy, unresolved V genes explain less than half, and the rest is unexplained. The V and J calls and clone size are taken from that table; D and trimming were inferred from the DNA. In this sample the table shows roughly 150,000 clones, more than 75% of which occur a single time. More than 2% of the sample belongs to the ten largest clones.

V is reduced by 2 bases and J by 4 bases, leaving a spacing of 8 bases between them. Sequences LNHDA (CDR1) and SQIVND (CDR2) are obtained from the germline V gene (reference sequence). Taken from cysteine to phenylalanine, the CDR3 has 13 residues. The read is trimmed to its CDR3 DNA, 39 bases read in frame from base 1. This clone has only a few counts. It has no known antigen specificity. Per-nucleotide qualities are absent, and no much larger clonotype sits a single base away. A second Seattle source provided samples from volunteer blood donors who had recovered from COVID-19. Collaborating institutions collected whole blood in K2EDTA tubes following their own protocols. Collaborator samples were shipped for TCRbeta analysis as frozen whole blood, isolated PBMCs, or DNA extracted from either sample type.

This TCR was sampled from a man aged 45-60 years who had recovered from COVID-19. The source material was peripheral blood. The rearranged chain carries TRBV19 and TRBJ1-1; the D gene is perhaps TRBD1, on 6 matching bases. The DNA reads TGTGCCAGTAGTATACAGGGGATCACTGAAGCTTTCTTT. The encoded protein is CASSIQGITEAFF. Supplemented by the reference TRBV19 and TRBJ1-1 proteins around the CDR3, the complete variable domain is DGGITQSPKYLFRKEGQNVTLSCEQNLNHDAMYWYRQDPGQGLRLIYYSQIVNDFQKGDIAEGYSVSREKKESFPLTVTSAQKNPTAFYLCASSIQGITEAFFGQGTRLTVV.